This is a list of T cell receptor beta chains from one sample in a study of human T cells and chemical hapten exposure. MiXCR, applied by TCRdb to the RACE reads, yields one record per CDR3 protein. Here the sample spans about 340,000 distinct CDR3 sequences, approximately 6.9% being singletons. This specimen was whole blood, taken in connection with sensitization to the hapten diphenylcyclopropenone (DPC). The receptors here all came from a woman between 18 and 29 years old with alopecia areata. Some clones in this sample may be carry-over from other donors' samples. Each CDR3 is given with its conserved first and last residue. D genes are given only for firm matches. The size entry is marked missing in some rows and otherwise reads once, few, many or a size class.

abundance	d_gene	j_gene	v_gene	len	CDR3aa	CDR3nt
.	.	TRBJ1-2	TRBV14	15	CASSLSPDSNYGYTF	TGTGCCAGCAGCCTCTCTCCGGACAGTAACTATGGCTACACCTTC
few	TRBD2	TRBJ2-3	TRBV24-1	16	CATSDPQGLTTDTQYF	TGTGCCACCAGTGATCCCCAGGGACTAACCACAGATACGCAGTATTTT
many	.	TRBJ2-7	TRBV12-3/TRBV12-4	13	CASRAPGPYEQYF	TGTGCCAGCAGGGCCCCAGGGCCCTACGAGCAGTACTTC
many	.	TRBJ2-3	TRBV5-1	16	CASSPARGSSTDTQYF	TGCGCCAGCAGCCCGGCCCGGGGCTCTAGCACAGATACGCAGTATTTT
.	.	TRBJ1-4	TRBV2	13	CASSAGSRKKLFF	TGTGCCAGCAGCGCGGGATCACGGAAAAAACTGTTTTTT
many	.	TRBJ2-2	TRBV6-4	16	CASSDIGTTNTGELFF	TGTGCCAGCAGTGACATAGGGACAACCAACACCGGGGAGCTGTTTTTT
.	.	TRBJ2-3	TRBV19	13	CASSTGGQDTQYF	TGTGCCAGTAGTACCGGGGGGCAAGATACGCAGTATTTT
.	.	TRBJ1-3	TRBV3-1	11	CASSHVDTIYF	TGTGCCAGCAGCCACGTGGACACCATATATTTT
many	TRBD2	TRBJ2-1	TRBV20-1	16	CSASGSSGGPYNEQFF	TGCAGTGCTAGCGGAAGTAGCGGGGGTCCATACAATGAGCAGTTCTTC
many	TRBD1	TRBJ2-7	TRBV29-1	13	CSEMGQASYEQYF	TGCAGCGAAATGGGACAGGCGTCCTACGAGCAGTACTTC
.	.	TRBJ1-5	TRBV5-4	17	CASSLERRKGGNQPQHF	TGTGCCAGCAGCTTGGAACGGAGGAAAGGAGGCAATCAGCCCCAGCATTTT
.	.	TRBJ1-5	TRBV3-1	14	CASSQTASNQPQHF	TGTGCCAGCAGCCAAACAGCTAGCAATCAGCCCCAGCATTTT
many	.	TRBJ2-7	TRBV21-1	16	CASSNRQPGGPYEQYF	TGTGCCAGCAGCAATAGACAGCCCGGAGGTCCCTACGAGCAGTACTTC
few	TRBD1	TRBJ1-4	TRBV2	17	CASKLTGVGATNEKLFF	TGTGCCAGCAAATTGACAGGGGTAGGGGCAACTAATGAAAAACTGTTTTTT
many	TRBD2	TRBJ2-1	TRBV3-1	22	CASSQDRPGTSGVQSSYNEQFF	TGTGCCAGCAGCCAAGATCGTCCGGGGACTAGCGGGGTACAGAGCTCCTACAATGAGCAGTTCTTC
many	.	TRBJ1-2	TRBV24-1	14	CATSDSTVYYGYTF	TGTGCCACCAGTGATTCGACGGTATACTATGGCTACACCTTC
.	TRBD2	TRBJ2-1	TRBV20-1	15	CSARATSGGYNEQFF	TGCAGTGCTAGAGCTACTAGCGGGGGCTACAATGAGCAGTTCTTC
few	.	TRBJ1-6	TRBV6-5	15	CASSNGLSYNSPLHF	TGTGCCAGCAGTAACGGGCTCTCCTATAATTCACCCCTCCACTTT
.	TRBD2	TRBJ2-7	TRBV20-1	14	CSAHKRGVTYEQYF	TGCAGTGCTCACAAGCGGGGGGTCACCTACGAGCAGTACTTC
.	.	TRBJ1-5	TRBV27	14	CASSLVYSNQPQHF	TGTGCCAGCAGTTTGGTTTATAGCAATCAGCCCCAGCATTTT
few	.	TRBJ2-3	TRBV6-6	14	CASSYSHNTDTQYF	TGTGCCAGCAGTTATTCCCATAACACAGATACGCAGTATTTT
.	TRBD1	TRBJ2-3	TRBV5-5	17	CASRRPGQGASNDTQYF	TGTGCCAGCAGGCGGCCGGGACAGGGGGCGAGCAATGATACGCAGTATTTT
few	.	TRBJ2-7	TRBV12-3/TRBV12-4	14	CASSLSRRPYEQYF	TGTGCCAGCAGTTTGTCCAGACGCCCCTACGAGCAGTACTTC
.	.	TRBJ2-3	TRBV12-3/TRBV12-4	15	CASLDGGGLTDTQYF	TGTGCCAGCCTCGACGGGGGCGGTTTGACAGATACGCAGTATTTT
many	TRBD2	TRBJ2-3	TRBV15	15	CATSRVLADTDTQYF	TGTGCCACCAGCAGAGTACTAGCGGACACAGATACGCAGTATTTT
few	TRBD2	TRBJ2-3	TRBV7-6	14	CASSFSGAYDTQYF	TGTGCCAGCAGCTTTAGCGGGGCATACGATACGCAGTATTTT
.	.	TRBJ1-6	TRBV20-1	14	CSARGGAGPSPLHF	TGCAGTGCTAGAGGAGGAGCAGGGCCGTCACCCCTCCACTTT
.	TRBD1	TRBJ1-1	TRBV11-1	18	CASSPPGLVGQGVTEAFF	TGTGCCAGCAGCCCCCCGGGGTTAGTTGGACAGGGTGTCACTGAAGCTTTCTTT
many	TRBD1	TRBJ1-1	TRBV12-3/TRBV12-4	13	CASNGQGNTEAFF	TGTGCCAGCAACGGACAGGGGAACACTGAAGCTTTCTTT
many	.	TRBJ1-3	TRBV14	15	CASRFSGLSGNTIYF	TGTGCCAGCAGGTTCTCGGGGCTCTCTGGAAACACCATATATTTT
many	.	TRBJ2-7	TRBV11-2	14	CASSRMRAAHEQYF	TGTGCCAGCAGCCGAATGAGGGCGGCCCACGAGCAGTACTTC
few	TRBD2	TRBJ2-1	TRBV12-3/TRBV12-4	16	CASSIRSSGGGNEQFF	TGTGCCAGCAGTATTAGGTCCAGCGGGGGAGGAAATGAGCAGTTCTTC
few	.	TRBJ2-6	TRBV7-9	15	CASSPSPRGANVLTF	TGTGCCAGCAGTCCCTCCCCGCGGGGGGCCAACGTCCTGACTTTC
.	.	TRBJ1-6	TRBV14	15	CASSQDHRGRSPLHF	TGTGCCAGCAGCCAAGATCATCGGGGACGGTCACCCCTCCACTTT
.	.	TRBJ2-7	TRBV10-3	14	CAISEPGAIDEQYF	TGTGCCATCAGTGAGCCGGGGGCTATCGACGAGCAGTACTTC
few	.	TRBJ1-1	TRBV10-3	13	CAISVNENTEAFF	TGTGCCATCAGTGTAAATGAGAACACTGAAGCTTTCTTT
many	.	TRBJ1-6	TRBV27	15	CASSLSWQSGSPLHF	TGTGCCAGCAGTTTATCCTGGCAATCAGGTTCACCCCTCCACTTT
.	TRBD1	TRBJ2-6	TRBV6-1	17	CASSTTGIPLGANVLTF	TGTGCCAGCAGTACGACAGGGATACCCCTCGGGGCCAACGTCCTGACTTTC
few	.	TRBJ2-5	TRBV7-2	15	CASRQPGPALETQYF	TGTGCCAGCAGACAACCGGGACCTGCTTTAGAGACCCAGTACTTC
few	.	TRBJ1-2	TRBV5-1	11	CASSLGAHYTF	TGCGCCAGCAGCTTGGGCGCCCACTACACCTTC
few	.	TRBJ1-1	TRBV12-5	13	CASGLQGNTEAFF	TGTGCTAGTGGCCTACAGGGGAACACTGAAGCTTTCTTT
few	.	TRBJ2-1	TRBV27	13	CASSTRYGGEQFF	TGTGCCAGCAGCACCCGATACGGGGGTGAGCAGTTCTTC